This T cell receptor (beta chain) was captured by sequencing in a study of response to subunit inactivated influenza vaccine. CDR3 length: 14 residues. Germline assignment: CDR1 SGHAT and CDR2 FQNNGV. V dropped 5 bases and J dropped 2 bases, with 12 bases sitting between them. Via MiXCR, TCRdb re-called the RT-PCR reads, giving one row per CDR3 protein. The sample consists of approximately 480,000 distinct CDR3 sequences, roughly 11% of them appearing once. A few counts support this clonotype. The chain couples TRBV11-2 to TRBJ2-5; D possibly corresponds to TRBD1 (5 bases). The sample here was PBMCs from blood, taken about 40 days after vaccination. The receptor was isolated from a man aged 45-65 years who received an inactivated influenza vaccine. The CDR3 loop reads CASSTRQQQETQYF. The CDR3 nucleotides are TGTGCCAGCAGCACAAGACAGCAGCAAGAGACCCAGTACTTC.